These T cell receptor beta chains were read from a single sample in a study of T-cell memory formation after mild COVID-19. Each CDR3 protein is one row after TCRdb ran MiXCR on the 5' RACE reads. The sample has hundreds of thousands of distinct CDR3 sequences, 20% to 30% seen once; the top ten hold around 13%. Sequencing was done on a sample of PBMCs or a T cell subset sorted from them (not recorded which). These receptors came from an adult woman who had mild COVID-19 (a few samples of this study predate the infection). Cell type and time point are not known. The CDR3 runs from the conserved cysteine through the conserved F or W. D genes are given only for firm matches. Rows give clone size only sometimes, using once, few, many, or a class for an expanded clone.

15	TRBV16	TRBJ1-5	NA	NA	TGTGCCAGCAGCCAGTCAAACAGAAAAGATCAGCCCCAGCATTTT	CASSQSNRKDQPQHF
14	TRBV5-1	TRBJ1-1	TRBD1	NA	TGCGCCAGCAGCTTCGACAGGGCAGAGACTGAAGCTTTCTTT	CASSFDRAETEAFF
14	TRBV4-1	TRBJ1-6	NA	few	TGCGCCAGTTCCCCTCAGGGGTATAATTCACCCCTCCACTTT	CASSPQGYNSPLHF
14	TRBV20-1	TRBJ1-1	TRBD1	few	TGCAGTGCTAGAGTGAGGGGGCTAGACACTGAAGCTTTCTTT	CSARVRGLDTEAFF
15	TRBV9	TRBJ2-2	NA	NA	TGTGCCAGCAGCGTAGACCTCAGCAGGACCGGGGAGCTGTTTTTT	CASSVDLSRTGELFF
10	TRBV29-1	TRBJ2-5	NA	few	TGCAGCGTTGAAAGAGGGACCCAGTACTTC	CSVERGTQYF
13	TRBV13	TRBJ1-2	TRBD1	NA	TGTGCCAGCAGCTACCGGACAGGGTTGTTATACACCTTC	CASSYRTGLLYTF
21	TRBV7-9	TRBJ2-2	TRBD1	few	TGTGCCAGCAGCTTAAAGCCACGGCCGGGACAGGGATTGTTTAACACCGGGGAGCTGTTTTTT	CASSLKPRPGQGLFNTGELFF
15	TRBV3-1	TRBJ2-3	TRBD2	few	TGTGCCAGCAGCCAAGGGGCTAGCGGGACAGATACGCAGTATTTT	CASSQGASGTDTQYF
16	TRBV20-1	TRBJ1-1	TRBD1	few	TGCAGTGCTTATAACCTCGGGGGACAGGCGGAACGGGAAGCTTTCTTT	CSAYNLGGQAEREAFF
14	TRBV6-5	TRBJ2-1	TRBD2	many	TGTGCCAGCAGTTTAGCGGGAGGGCCCAATGAGCAGTTCTTC	CASSLAGGPNEQFF
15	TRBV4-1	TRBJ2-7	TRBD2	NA	TGCGCCAGCAGCCAAAGCGGTAGCGGGGGCTACGAGCAGTACTTC	CASSQSGSGGYEQYF
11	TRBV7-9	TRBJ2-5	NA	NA	TGTGCCAGCAGCTCCCGGGGGAAGGTCTACTTC	CASSSRGKVYF
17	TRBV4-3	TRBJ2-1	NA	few	TGCGCCAGCAGCCAAGAAAACCGGTGGGGTCTGTTCAATGAGCAGTTCTTC	CASSQENRWGLFNEQFF
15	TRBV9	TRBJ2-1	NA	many	TGTGCCAGCAGCGTAGTAGGCAGCTCCTACAATGAGCAGTTCTTC	CASSVVGSSYNEQFF
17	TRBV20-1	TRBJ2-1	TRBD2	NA	TGCAGTGCTGCGGGACTAGCGGGGGGGCTGACCTACAATGAGCAGTTCTTC	CSAAGLAGGLTYNEQFF
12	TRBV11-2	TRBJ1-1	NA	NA	TGTGCCAGCAGCTTAGGTCTATCCGGGAACGAGTTT	CASSLGLSGNEF
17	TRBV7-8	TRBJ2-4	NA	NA	TGTGCCAGCAGCTTAGTGGCCAGCACCCTAGCCAAAAACATTCAGTACTTC	CASSLVASTLAKNIQYF
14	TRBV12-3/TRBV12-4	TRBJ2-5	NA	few	TGTGCCAGCAGTCAACCGACAGAGCGCAATGTGGTGTACTTC	CASSQPTERNVVYF
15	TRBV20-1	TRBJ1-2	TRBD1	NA	TGCAGTGCTAGCCCCACTCGACAGGGAAGCTATGGCTACACCTTC	CSASPTRQGSYGYTF
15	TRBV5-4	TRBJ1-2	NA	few	TGTGCCAGCAGTTCGCCTACCGGGACACTCTATGGCTACACCTTC	CASSSPTGTLYGYTF
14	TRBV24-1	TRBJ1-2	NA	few	TGTGCCACCAGTGATCACGACAGAAACTATGGCTACACCTTC	CATSDHDRNYGYTF
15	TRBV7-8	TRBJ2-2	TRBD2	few	TGTGCCAGCAGCTTACTAGCGGGGGGACCCGGGGAGCTGTTTTTT	CASSLLAGGPGELFF
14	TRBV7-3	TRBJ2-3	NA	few	TGTGCCAGCAGTGACGGGGACCGCACAGATACGCAGTATTTT	CASSDGDRTDTQYF